A selection of T cell receptor beta chains follows, all from one sample in a study of spatial heterogeneity in lung cancer. TCRdb recomputed calls from the 5' RACE reads with MiXCR, one row per CDR3 protein. The sample contains some 100,000 distinct CDR3 sequences, 12% of which appear only once. The sample in question was PBMCs, obtained at surgery. The source is a male donor with early-stage non-small cell lung cancer. CDR3s include the opening cysteine and the closing phenylalanine or tryptophan. The D gene is left open where the match is weak. Clone size is not always given. Where it is, it says once, few, many or a class for expanded clones.

D: TRBD1; V: TRBV11-1; J: TRBJ2-2; size: few; DNA: TGTGCCAGCAGCCAACAGGGGTCCAACGGGGAGCTGTTTTTT; CDR3: CASSQQGSNGELFF
D: TRBD2; V: TRBV6-2/TRBV6-3; J: TRBJ2-1; size: .; DNA: TGTGCCAGCATCGGACTAGCGGGAGGGCCCCACAATGAGCAGTTCTTC; CDR3: CASIGLAGGPHNEQFF
D: .; V: TRBV12-3/TRBV12-4; J: TRBJ1-4; size: .; DNA: TGTGCCAGCAGTCCCGGGCATACTAGTGAAAAACTGTTTTTT; CDR3: CASSPGHTSEKLFF
D: TRBD1; V: TRBV20-1; J: TRBJ2-7; size: few; DNA: TGCAGTGCTAGGGCGACAGGGGGCGGCTACGAGCAGTACTTC; CDR3: CSARATGGGYEQYF
D: TRBD2; V: TRBV28; J: TRBJ2-7; size: .; DNA: TGTGCCAGCAGTTCCGGACTAGCGGGCGCTTACTTC; CDR3: CASSSGLAGAYF
D: TRBD2; V: TRBV9; J: TRBJ2-5; size: few; DNA: TGTGCCAGCAGCTTACTAGCGGGAGAGCTTGCGGAGACCCAGTACTTC; CDR3: CASSLLAGELAETQYF
D: .; V: TRBV6-1; J: TRBJ2-7; size: .; DNA: TGTGCCAGCAGTGTAGGATATGACAGCTCCTACGAGCAGTACTTC; CDR3: CASSVGYDSSYEQYF
D: TRBD1; V: TRBV20-1; J: TRBJ2-1; size: .; DNA: TGCAGTGGATATCAGGGGGCCGGTCACAATGAGCAGTTCTTC; CDR3: CSGYQGAGHNEQFF
D: TRBD2; V: TRBV29-1; J: TRBJ2-3; size: many; DNA: TGCAGCGTTGAGCCCCTCAAAACTAGCGGGGGCCGCGGAGATACGCAGTATTTT; CDR3: CSVEPLKTSGGRGDTQYF
D: .; V: TRBV27; J: TRBJ1-1; size: .; DNA: TGTGCCAGCAGTTTTCTCGGGGGAGGCACTGAAGCTTTCTTT; CDR3: CASSFLGGGTEAFF
D: TRBD1; V: TRBV27; J: TRBJ2-5; size: few; DNA: TGTGCCAGCAGTACACGGGACAGGGAACGAGAGACCCAGTACTTC; CDR3: CASSTRDRERETQYF
D: TRBD1; V: TRBV5-4; J: TRBJ2-7; size: many; DNA: TGTGCCAGCAGCACTGGGGACAGGGGCCTATACGAGCAGTACTTC; CDR3: CASSTGDRGLYEQYF
D: .; V: TRBV5-1; J: TRBJ1-5; size: few; DNA: TGCGCCAGCAGCTTACAGGTTGACCAGCCCCAGCATTTT; CDR3: CASSLQVDQPQHF
D: .; V: TRBV7-9; J: TRBJ1-2; size: .; DNA: TGTGCCAGCAGCCGAGATAGAGGTCCGGGGGGCTACACCTTC; CDR3: CASSRDRGPGGYTF
D: TRBD1; V: TRBV11-2; J: TRBJ2-7; size: .; DNA: TGTGCCAGCAGCTCATACCTTACGACAGGGGGCTACTACGAGCAGTACTTC; CDR3: CASSSYLTTGGYYEQYF
D: .; V: TRBV5-6; J: TRBJ2-3; size: .; DNA: TGTGCCAGCAGCGGACCGGACATCCCCACGGATACGCAGTATTTT; CDR3: CASSGPDIPTDTQYF
D: .; V: TRBV3-1; J: TRBJ2-6; size: .; DNA: TGTGCCAGCAGCCAAGTCAGCGGAGGTGGACCCGGGGCCAACGTCCTGACTTTC; CDR3: CASSQVSGGGPGANVLTF
D: .; V: TRBV20-1; J: TRBJ1-1; size: .; DNA: TGCAGTGCCCCGAAAGGGAGGAACACTGAAGCTTTCTTT; CDR3: CSAPKGRNTEAFF
D: .; V: TRBV28; J: TRBJ2-5; size: many; DNA: TGTGCCAGCAGCCCAGGGAGTAGCGGCCAAGAGACCCAGTACTTC; CDR3: CASSPGSSGQETQYF
D: .; V: TRBV7-8; J: TRBJ1-5; size: few; DNA: TGTGCCAGCAGCTTTTCCCACTATAGCAATCAGCCCCAGCATTTT; CDR3: CASSFSHYSNQPQHF
D: .; V: TRBV18; J: TRBJ2-5; size: few; DNA: TGTGCCAGCTCACCGTACGGACACCAAGAGACCCAGTACTTC; CDR3: CASSPYGHQETQYF
D: TRBD1; V: TRBV6-5; J: TRBJ2-1; size: few; DNA: TGTGCCAGCAGTTACTCGTTTAACAGGGGAAACGAGCAGTTCTTC; CDR3: CASSYSFNRGNEQFF
D: TRBD1; V: TRBV3-1; J: TRBJ1-1; size: .; DNA: TGTGCCAGCAGCCGGCGGGACAGGGGTGAAGCTTTCTTT; CDR3: CASSRRDRGEAFF
D: .; V: TRBV24-1; J: TRBJ2-5; size: many; DNA: TGTGCCACCAGTGCGTCCGGGGGGCCTCAAGAGACCCAGTACTTC; CDR3: CATSASGGPQETQYF
D: TRBD2; V: TRBV25-1; J: TRBJ2-1; size: few; DNA: TGTGCCAGCAGTGAATCGTCGGGAGGGCCCTACAATGAGCAGTTCTTC; CDR3: CASSESSGGPYNEQFF
D: TRBD2; V: TRBV7-3; J: TRBJ2-5; size: few; DNA: TGTGCCAGCAGCCCGGGACTAGCGGGCGAGGGAGAGACCCAGTACTTC; CDR3: CASSPGLAGEGETQYF
D: TRBD1; V: TRBV4-1; J: TRBJ2-3; size: few; DNA: TGCGCCAGCAGCGGGCTGGGACAGGGACATAGCACAGATACGCAGTATTTT; CDR3: CASSGLGQGHSTDTQYF
D: .; V: TRBV11-2; J: TRBJ2-3; size: .; DNA: TGTGCCAGCAGCTTAGATTGGGATACGCAGTATTTT; CDR3: CASSLDWDTQYF
D: TRBD2; V: TRBV6-2/TRBV6-3; J: TRBJ2-5; size: few; DNA: TGTGCCAGCTTAAAAAGCGGGAGAGGATCGACAGAGACCCAGTACTTC; CDR3: CASLKSGRGSTETQYF
D: TRBD1; V: TRBV2; J: TRBJ1-1; size: few; DNA: TGTGCCAAGTTCCGGGACAGCCTTGAAGCTTTCTTT; CDR3: CAKFRDSLEAFF
D: TRBD2; V: TRBV4-2; J: TRBJ2-1; size: .; DNA: TGTGCCAGCAGCCAAGCGGGGGGGGATTACAATGAGCAGTTCTTC; CDR3: CASSQAGGDYNEQFF
D: TRBD2; V: TRBV6-2/TRBV6-3; J: TRBJ2-5; size: few; DNA: TGTGCCAGCAGTTTCCGGACTAGCGGGGTTGTGGAGACCCAGTACTTC; CDR3: CASSFRTSGVVETQYF
D: TRBD2; V: TRBV6-2/TRBV6-3; J: TRBJ2-1; size: .; DNA: TGTGCCAGCAGTAGCGGGGCCTCCTACAATGAGCAGTTCTTC; CDR3: CASSSGASYNEQFF
D: TRBD1; V: TRBV20-1; J: TRBJ2-5; size: few; DNA: TGCAGTGCCAGGACAGGGGGGGAGACCCAGTACTTC; CDR3: CSARTGGETQYF
D: TRBD2; V: TRBV5-1; J: TRBJ2-7; size: few; DNA: TGCGCCAGCAGTCCCAGGACTAGCGGGGGCAAGTACTTC; CDR3: CASSPRTSGGKYF
D: .; V: TRBV3-1; J: TRBJ1-2; size: .; DNA: TGTGCCAGCAGCCAAGACCTATCCGGGACTTGGAGGCGGTATGGCTACACCTTC; CDR3: CASSQDLSGTWRRYGYTF
D: TRBD2; V: TRBV9; J: TRBJ2-1; size: few; DNA: TGTGCCAGCAGCTCCGGACTAGCGGGAGGTGATGAGCAGTTCTTC; CDR3: CASSSGLAGGDEQFF
D: .; V: TRBV29-1; J: TRBJ1-1; size: many; DNA: TGCAGCGGAACGACAGGACCGAACACTGAAGCTTTCTTT; CDR3: CSGTTGPNTEAFF
D: TRBD1; V: TRBV29-1; J: TRBJ2-1; size: few; DNA: TGCAGCGTTGAGAAGACAGGGGTCGGCAATGAGCAGTTCTTC; CDR3: CSVEKTGVGNEQFF
D: .; V: TRBV20-1; J: TRBJ2-1; size: few; DNA: TGCAGTGCTAGTTTTTCCACTCGCTACAATGAGCAGTTCTTC; CDR3: CSASFSTRYNEQFF
D: .; V: TRBV29-1; J: TRBJ2-2; size: .; DNA: TGCAGCGTTGGGGCGGCTGTAGCCACCGGGGAGCTGTTTTTT; CDR3: CSVGAAVATGELFF
D: .; V: TRBV28; J: TRBJ2-7; size: many; DNA: TGTGCCAGCACCTCCAGCTCCGAGCAGTACTTC; CDR3: CASTSSSEQYF
D: .; V: TRBV5-4; J: TRBJ2-1; size: few; DNA: TGTGCCAGCAGCTTGGGGCGAAGTAGGTTTAGCTCCTACAATGAGCAGTTCTTC; CDR3: CASSLGRSRFSSYNEQFF
D: TRBD2; V: TRBV2; J: TRBJ2-3; size: .; DNA: TGTGCCAGAGGAGGGACTAGCGGGAGGGCAGATACGCAGTATTTT; CDR3: CARGGTSGRADTQYF
D: .; V: TRBV12-3/TRBV12-4; J: TRBJ1-5; size: .; DNA: TGTGCCAGCAGTTTGCAGGATTCTAAGCCCCAGCATTTT; CDR3: CASSLQDSKPQHF
D: .; V: TRBV29-1; J: TRBJ2-5; size: many; DNA: TGCAGCGTTGGAAGAGAAGAGACCCAGTACTTC; CDR3: CSVGREETQYF
D: TRBD1; V: TRBV10-3; J: TRBJ2-5; size: few; DNA: TGTGCCATCAGTGGGCAGGACAGGGGAGGACAAGAGACCCAGTACTTC; CDR3: CAISGQDRGGQETQYF
D: .; V: TRBV7-9; J: TRBJ2-2; size: few; DNA: TGTGCCAGCAGCTTAGCGCGGGACACCGGGGAGCTGTTTTTT; CDR3: CASSLARDTGELFF
D: TRBD2; V: TRBV29-1; J: TRBJ2-1; size: few; DNA: TGCAGCGTCTCTAGGGCTAGCGGGGCCAACTACAATGAGCAGTTCTTC; CDR3: CSVSRASGANYNEQFF
D: .; V: TRBV7-2; J: TRBJ2-1; size: few; DNA: TGTGCCAGCAGCCCAGGGATTAGGGTAGGCAATGAGCAGTTCTTC; CDR3: CASSPGIRVGNEQFF
D: .; V: TRBV18; J: TRBJ2-3; size: .; DNA: TGTGCCAGCTCAAGCGGAACTAGCATAGATACGCAGTATTTT; CDR3: CASSSGTSIDTQYF
D: .; V: TRBV3-1; J: TRBJ2-1; size: .; DNA: TGTGCCAGCAGCCAAATGGGGACCCTCACCTACAATGAGCAGTTCTTC; CDR3: CASSQMGTLTYNEQFF
D: TRBD2; V: TRBV9; J: TRBJ2-7; size: few; DNA: TGTGCCAGCAGCCCCGGTAGCGGGAGGGCTTACGAGCAGTACTTC; CDR3: CASSPGSGRAYEQYF
D: .; V: TRBV29-1; J: TRBJ1-2; size: .; DNA: TGCAGCGTTGAAGAGCTACGTCAGGGCTACACCTTC; CDR3: CSVEELRQGYTF
D: .; V: TRBV27; J: TRBJ2-1; size: few; DNA: TGTGCCAGCGGGGTGTACAATGAGCAGTTCTTC; CDR3: CASGVYNEQFF
D: TRBD2; V: TRBV12-3/TRBV12-4; J: TRBJ2-1; size: many; DNA: TGTGCCAGCAGTTCCGGGACTATCGGCCTGGATGAGCAGTTCTTC; CDR3: CASSSGTIGLDEQFF